This T cell receptor beta chain was obtained from a study of human T cells and chemical hapten exposure. In the study overall: Small discrepancies in pooled library volume mainly accounted for the varying TCR yields per sample.

Remarks on this clonotype: Its antigen is still unknown.

The CDR3 totals 14 residues. Trimming pared 5 bases from V and 4 bases from J, leaving 15 bases between. Germline lookup yields CDR1 MNHEY and CDR2 SVGAGI. Time point noted: pre-sensitization, week 0. Treatment indicated: therapeutic diphenylcyclopropenone sensitization with weekly scalp DPC. Whole blood that had not been fractionated was the source of extracted total RNA. TCRdb re-analysed the RACE reads in MiXCR, keeping a single row per CDR3 protein. Of about 90,000 distinct CDR3 sequences in the sample, 7.5% to 9.5% were seen once. Study-wide points: Large CDR3 similarity clusters arose significantly more often from expanded TCRs than from controls. There was no change with DPC sensitization in TCRs above 1 in 1000 frequency.

The TCR originated in a man aged 35 to 55 with alopecia areata. Some clones in this sample may be carry-over from other donors' samples. The chain carries TRBV6-5 and TRBJ2-7, with D perhaps TRBD1 (6 bases). The sequencing used whole blood, collected in connection with sensitization to the hapten diphenylcyclopropenone (DPC). CDR3 coding DNA: TGTGCCAGCAGTGATCGACAGGACGAGTACGAGCAGTACTTC. This translates into CASSDRQDEYEQYF.